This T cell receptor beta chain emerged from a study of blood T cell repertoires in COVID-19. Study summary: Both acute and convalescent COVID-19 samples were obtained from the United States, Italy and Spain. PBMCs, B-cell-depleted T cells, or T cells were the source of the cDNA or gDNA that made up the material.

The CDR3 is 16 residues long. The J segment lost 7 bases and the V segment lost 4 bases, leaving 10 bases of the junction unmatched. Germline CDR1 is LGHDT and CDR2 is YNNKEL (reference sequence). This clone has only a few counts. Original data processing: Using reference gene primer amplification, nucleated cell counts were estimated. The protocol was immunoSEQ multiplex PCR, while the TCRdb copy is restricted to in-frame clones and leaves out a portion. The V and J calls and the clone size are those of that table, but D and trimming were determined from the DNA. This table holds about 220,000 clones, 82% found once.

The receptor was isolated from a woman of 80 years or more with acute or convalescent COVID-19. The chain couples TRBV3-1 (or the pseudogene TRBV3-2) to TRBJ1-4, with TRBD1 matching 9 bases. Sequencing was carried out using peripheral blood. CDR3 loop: CASSLSSTGGGEKLFF. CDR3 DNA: TGTGCCAGCAGCCTTTCCTCGACAGGGGGAGGTGAAAAACTGTTTTTT.